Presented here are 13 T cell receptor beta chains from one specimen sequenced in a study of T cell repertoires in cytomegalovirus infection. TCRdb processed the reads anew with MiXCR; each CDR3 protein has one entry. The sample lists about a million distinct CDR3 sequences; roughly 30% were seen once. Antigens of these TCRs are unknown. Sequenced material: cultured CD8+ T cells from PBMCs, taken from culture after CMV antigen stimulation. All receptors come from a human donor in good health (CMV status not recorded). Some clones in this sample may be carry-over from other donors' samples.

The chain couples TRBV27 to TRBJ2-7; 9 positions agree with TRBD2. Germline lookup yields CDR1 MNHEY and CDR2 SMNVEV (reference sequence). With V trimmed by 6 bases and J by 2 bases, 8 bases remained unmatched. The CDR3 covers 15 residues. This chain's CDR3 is CASSQLGGGAYEQYF. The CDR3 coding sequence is TGTGCCAGCAGCCAACTCGGCGGGGGGGCCTACGAGCAGTACTTC.

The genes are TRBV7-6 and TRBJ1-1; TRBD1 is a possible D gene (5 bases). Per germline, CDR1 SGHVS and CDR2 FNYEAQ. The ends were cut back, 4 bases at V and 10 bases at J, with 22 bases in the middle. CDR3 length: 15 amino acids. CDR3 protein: CASSSFTTNRNGAFF. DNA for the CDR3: TGTGCCAGCAGCTCCTTCACAACAAACAGGAATGGAGCTTTCTTT.

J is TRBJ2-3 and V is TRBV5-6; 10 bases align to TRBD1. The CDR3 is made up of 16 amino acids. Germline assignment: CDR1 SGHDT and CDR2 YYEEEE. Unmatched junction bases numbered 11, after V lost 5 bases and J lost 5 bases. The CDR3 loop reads CASRYPGQGSVDTQYF. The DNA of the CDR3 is TGTGCCAGCAGGTACCCGGGACAGGGGTCGGTAGATACGCAGTATTTT.

This chain's CDR3 is CATSEDREITGELFF. In DNA form, the CDR3 reads TGTGCCACCAGTGAAGACAGGGAAATTACCGGGGAGCTGTTTTTT. The chain carries TRBV24-1 and TRBJ2-2; 7 nucleotides line up with TRBD1. The V segment lost 4 bases and the J segment 5 bases; nucleotides outside the gene matches: 6. The CDR3 runs to 15 residues. The V gene's germline CDR1 is KGHDR and CDR2 SFDVKD.

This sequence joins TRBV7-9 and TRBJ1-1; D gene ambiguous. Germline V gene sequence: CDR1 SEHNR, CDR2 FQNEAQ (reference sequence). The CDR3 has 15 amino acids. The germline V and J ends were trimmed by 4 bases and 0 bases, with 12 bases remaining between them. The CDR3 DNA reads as TGTGCCAGCAGCTCCTCCATGTCCATGAACACTGAAGCTTTCTTT. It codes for CASSSSMSMNTEAFF.

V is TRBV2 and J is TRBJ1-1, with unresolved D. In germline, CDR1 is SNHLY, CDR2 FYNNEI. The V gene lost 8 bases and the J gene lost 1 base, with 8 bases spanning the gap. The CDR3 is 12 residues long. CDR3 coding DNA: TGTGCCAGCCCCTCGGGGAACACTGAAGCTTTCTTT. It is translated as CASPSGNTEAFF.

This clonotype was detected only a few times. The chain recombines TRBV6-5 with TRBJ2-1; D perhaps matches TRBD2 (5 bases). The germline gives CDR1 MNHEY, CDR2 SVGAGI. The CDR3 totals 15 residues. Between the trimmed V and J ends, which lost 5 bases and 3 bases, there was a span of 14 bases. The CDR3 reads CASSTRLRLYNEQFF. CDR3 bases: TGTGCCAGCAGTACCCGACTACGACTCTACAATGAGCAGTTCTTC.

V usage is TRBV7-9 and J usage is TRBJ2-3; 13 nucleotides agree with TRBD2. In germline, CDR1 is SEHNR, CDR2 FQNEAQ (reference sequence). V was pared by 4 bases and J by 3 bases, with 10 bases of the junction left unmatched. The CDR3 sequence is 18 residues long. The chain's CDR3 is CASSSPIGLAGETDTQYF. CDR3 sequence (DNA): TGTGCCAGCAGCTCCCCCATAGGACTAGCGGGGGAGACAGATACGCAGTATTTT.

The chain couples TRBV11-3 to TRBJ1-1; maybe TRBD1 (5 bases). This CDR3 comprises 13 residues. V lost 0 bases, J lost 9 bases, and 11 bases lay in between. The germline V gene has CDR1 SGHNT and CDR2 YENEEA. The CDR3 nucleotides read TGTGCCAGCAGCTTAGATCTATGGGGACAAGCTTTCTTT. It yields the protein CASSLDLWGQAFF.

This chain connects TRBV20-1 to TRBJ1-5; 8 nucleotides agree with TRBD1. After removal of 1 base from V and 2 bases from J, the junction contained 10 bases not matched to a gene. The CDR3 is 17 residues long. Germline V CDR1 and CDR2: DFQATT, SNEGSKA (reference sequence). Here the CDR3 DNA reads TGCAGTGCTAGAGCCCTATTGGGGGGACAGGGCAATCAGCCCCAGCATTTT. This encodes CSARALLGGQGNQPQHF.

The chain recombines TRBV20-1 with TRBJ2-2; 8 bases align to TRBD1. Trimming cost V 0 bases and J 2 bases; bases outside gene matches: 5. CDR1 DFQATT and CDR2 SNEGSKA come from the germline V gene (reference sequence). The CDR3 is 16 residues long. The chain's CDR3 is CSARDRQGRNTGELFF. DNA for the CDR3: TGCAGTGCTAGAGACCGACAGGGGAGAAACACCGGGGAGCTGTTTTTT.

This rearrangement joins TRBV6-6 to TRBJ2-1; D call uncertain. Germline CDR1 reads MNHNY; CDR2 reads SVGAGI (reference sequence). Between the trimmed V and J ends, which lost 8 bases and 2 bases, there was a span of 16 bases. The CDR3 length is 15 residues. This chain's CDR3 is CASSDVARTYNEQFF. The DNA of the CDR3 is TGTGCCAGCTCGGACGTGGCACGGACCTACAATGAGCAGTTCTTC.

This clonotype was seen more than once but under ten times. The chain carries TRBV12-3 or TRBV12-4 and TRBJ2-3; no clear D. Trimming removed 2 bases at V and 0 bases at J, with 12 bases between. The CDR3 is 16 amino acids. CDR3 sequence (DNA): TGTGCCAGCAGTTTATACAGTGCATATAGCACAGATACGCAGTATTTT. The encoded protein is CASSLYSAYSTDTQYF.